The clone carrying this T cell receptor beta chain was observed a few times. This entry comes from a study of blood T cell repertoires in COVID-19. Study as a whole: The samples span acute and convalescent COVID-19 from the United States, Italy and Spain. T cells, B-cell-depleted T cells, or PBMCs provided the cDNA or gDNA that served as material.

In the authors' workflow: Amplification of reference gene primers provided the estimated nucleated cell counts. Clones were sequenced by immunoSEQ multiplex PCR, and TCRdb holds only the in-frame ones, with some missing. The DNA gave D and trimming, while V, J and clone size come from that table. Counted here are fewer than 180,000 clones, approximately 86% occurring once; the ten biggest clones make up 4% to 5%. Germline V lookup: CDR1 MNHEY, CDR2 SVGEGT. J lost 3 bases, V lost 5 bases, and 2 bases had no gene match. The CDR3 sequence is 14 residues long. The chain employs TRBV6-2 or TRBV6-3 and TRBJ2-3; 10 bases line up with TRBD2. The TCR sequence derives from a woman in her sixties with active or convalescent COVID-19. What was sequenced was peripheral blood. CDR3 sequence reads: CASSTSGETDTQYF. DNA of the CDR3: TGTGCCAGCAGTACTAGCGGGGAGACAGATACGCAGTATTTT.